This TCR beta chain was found in a study of T-cell memory formation after mild COVID-19. Study conclusions and caveats: Whether day 37 second-wave clones are SARS-CoV-2-specific was not confirmed. CD8+ contracting clones occupied EMRA, while CD4+ ones occupied mainly CM and EM. Whereas later expanders leaned CD4+, clones contracting day 15 to 85 showed a balanced CD4/CD8 makeup.

Sample barcodes and UMIs were carried by the TCR alpha and TCR beta cDNA libraries that 5'RACE generated with constant-segment primers. TCRdb re-called the 5' RACE reads with MiXCR, one entry per CDR3 protein. The table shows about 110,000 distinct CDR3 sequences, with over 10% occurring only once. Trimming left V 3 bases short and J 8 bases short, with 14 bases between. Germline CDR1 is SQVTM and CDR2 is ANQGSEA. CDR3 length: 13 amino acids. As to this clonotype: The antigen remains undetermined.

This TCR derives from an adult woman who had mild COVID-19 (a few samples of this study predate the infection). Cell type and time point are not known. This chain connects TRBV29-1 to TRBJ2-1, with a tentative D call TRBD2 (7 bases). The sample consisted of PBMCs or a T cell subset sorted from them (not recorded which). The DNA of the CDR3 is TGCAGCGTTGACGGGGGGCGTGGCGATGAGCAGTTCTTC. Encoded protein: CSVDGGRGDEQFF.